The next 5 T cell receptor beta chains were all read from a single sample in a study of vaccination and CD4 T cells after COVID-19. This sample's treatment: roughly nine-day PBMC culture with coronavirus spike peptide pools or control peptides (ViraFEST assay). These receptors have no identified antigens. Sequencing of cultured CD4+ T cell DNA used the Oncomine TCR Beta short-read assay. From the PCR reads, TCRdb called clonotypes with MiXCR, one entry per CDR3 protein. The sample holds more than 15,000 distinct CDR3 sequences, around 30% seen once. The specimen was cultured CD4+ T cells from blood. The receptors were gathered from a human donor with COVID-19.

The CDR3 DNA is TGCAGTGCTGTAGCGGGGGAAGAGACCCAGTACTTC. Its translation: CSAVAGEETQYF. This chain connects TRBV20-1 to TRBJ2-5; 9 bases align to TRBD2. Germline V gene lookup returns CDR1 DFQATT and CDR2 SNEGSKA (reference sequence). V dropped 5 bases and J dropped 3; count of bases not matched to a gene: 1. This CDR3 spans 12 amino acids.

This clonotype was detected only a few times. This chain connects TRBV20-1 to TRBJ1-4, with 10 bases fitting TRBD1. V shed 5 bases, J shed 1 base, and the junction held 4 bases outside the gene matches. The CDR3 contains 15 residues. CDR1 is DFQATT and CDR2 is SNEGSKA in the germline V gene (reference sequence). The CDR3, as DNA: TGCAGTGCTCCGGACAGGGGGGTAACTAATGAAAAACTGTTTTTT. This sequence encodes CSAPDRGVTNEKLFF.

This clonotype was recorded a few times. The rearrangement uses TRBV7-2 and TRBJ1-1, with 8 positions matching TRBD1. CDR1 is SGHTA, CDR2 FQGNSA, per germline. The CDR3 is 13 residues long. V was clipped by 7 bases and J by 5 bases; unmatched bases: 6. CDR3 protein: CASNQGAGTEAFF. The CDR3 coding sequence is TGTGCCAGCAACCAGGGGGCTGGGACTGAAGCTTTCTTT.

CDR3 DNA: TGTGCCACCAGCAGGGAAACAGGGGGGGTAGATGGCTACACCTTC. Its translation is CATSRETGGVDGYTF. The V and J genes are TRBV15 and TRBJ1-2, with TRBD1 identical over 8 bases. The CDR3 totals 15 residues. Unmatched junction bases numbered 9, after V lost 3 bases and J lost 6 bases. Germline V gene sequence: CDR1 LNHNV, CDR2 YYDKDF (reference sequence).

The J gene is TRBJ2-3, the V gene TRBV20-1; 8 bases are a match to TRBD2. From germline, CDR1 is DFQATT and CDR2 SNEGSKA (reference sequence). V trimming: 3 bases; J trimming: 2 bases; junction bases outside the gene matches: 7. The CDR3 is 15 amino acids. The CDR3 is CSASGASGYTDTQYF. In DNA form, the CDR3 reads TGCAGTGCTAGTGGGGCTAGCGGGTACACAGATACGCAGTATTTT.